This T cell receptor (beta chain) was retrieved from a study of T cell clones after liver transplantation (dated by TCRdb to about 2019). Some background on the complete study: Samples were obtained from ITN030ST, a randomized trial in which withdrawal of immunosuppression was attempted within 2 years of liver transplantation. Until randomization at 12-24 months post-transplant, subjects were given standard immunosuppression, with no induction therapy. Third party-reactive TCRbeta sequences from pre-transplant MLRs were also identified as an antigen-independent comparator for donor-reactive sequences. Donor-reactive T cell clones were identified using TCRbeta sequencing after a pre-transplant mixed lymphocyte reaction and were then followed in post-transplant blood. Three of the eight recipients were HCV-positive; the others were transplanted for non-autoimmune, non-viral indications. A cohort of 8 liver transplant recipients was studied, of whom 3 were classified as tolerant and 5 as non-tolerant. Tolerance was defined as complete withdrawal of immunosuppression for at least one year without a rise in liver enzymes beyond twice the upper limit of normal.

Alloreactive TCRbeta sequences were defined by sequencing of proliferating CFSE-low cells from the MLR. In the CFSE-MLRs, pre-transplant recipient cells were stimulated either by donor PBMCs, splenocytes or lymph node cells, or by third-party PBMCs. All 8 studied subjects were randomized to immunosuppression withdrawal. The Qiagen DNeasy Blood and Tissue Kit was used for genomic DNA isolation. Using immunoSEQ, frozen genomic DNA was subjected to high-throughput TCRbeta CDR3 sequencing, a process that included PCR amplification, mapping, bias correction and internal controls. Per the original workflow: Only productive rearrangements were retained, with each unique TCRbeta sequence defined by its CDR3 nucleotide sequence together with its V and J gene. For classification of a sequence as donor-reactive, at least 5-fold expansion in CFSE-low cells relative to unstimulated pre-transplant cells and a frequency of at least 0.01% were required. Per-subject minimum frequency thresholds, based on the lowest-template unstimulated sample, ensured at least 90% detection power. Jensen-Shannon divergence between the top 1000 TCRbeta sequences post-transplant and pre-transplant was used to measure repertoire turnover. Two-sided Fisher's exact tests were used to test for changes in the detection of donor-reactive sequences. The immuneACCESS repertoire file appears here via TCRdb, limited to in-frame rearrangements. These files lack a portion of the clones; in checked studies, under half of the deficit traces to unresolved V genes, and the cause of the others is not known. The DNA was the basis for D and trimming; V, J and clone size are from that table. The sample profile shows under 5,000 clones; approximately 39% of them were found once. About an eighth of the sample comes from the top ten.

On the study overall, not on this receptor specifically: Without allograft tissue specimens, donor-reactive T cells may have migrated into the graft rather than being deleted. The conclusions were considered preliminary, being limited by small, heterogeneous patient numbers and non-standardized post-transplant time points. The decline in donor-reactive sequences exceeded the decline in third party-reactive sequences, suggesting partial antigen-specific deletion that was unrelated to withdrawal success. After accounting for repertoire turnover, donor-reactive detection was significantly reduced in 7 of 8 subjects for CD4 and 8 of 8 for CD8. Low numbers of available donor cells limited the measurable donor-reactive repertoire in a couple of subjects. In most of the 8 subjects, circulating donor-reactive CD4 TCRbeta sequences decreased significantly after transplant, regardless of tolerance or HCV status.

Of note for this clone: The specificity of this receptor is unknown. No much larger clone exists at a distance of one base, and base qualities are not known.

Including the terminal cysteine and phenylalanine, the CDR3 comprises 13 residues. Just CDR3 DNA is preserved here, 39 bases in frame from base 1. CDR1 SGHRS and CDR2 YFSETQ are derived from the germline V gene. V and J are truncated by 2 bases and 3 bases respectively, leaving an intervening sequence of 7 bases. The clonotype comes from a human patient who received a liver transplant. Some T cells seen after a transplant may have their origin in the graft donor. Recombination joined TRBV5-1 with TRBJ2-3, with no confident D gene call. Material for sequencing was CD4+ T cells from cultured PBMCs. The DNA is as follows: TGCGCCAGCAGCTTCCGGCGGACAGATACGCAGTATTTT. It translates to CASSFRRTDTQYF.